This T cell receptor beta chain was profiled in a study of cytomegalovirus exposure and HLA in healthy donors. General observations from the study: Many donors shared some public TCRs, even though most TCR sequences were rare. First-cohort TCR clusters tended to co-occur in the 130 or so validation repertoires, a later analysis found.

Germline lookup yields CDR1 SGDLS and CDR2 YYNGEE. The V and J ends lost 2 bases and 6 bases respectively, with 12 bases between them. The CDR3 is made up of 13 amino acids. Sequenced by immunoSEQ multiplex PCR; TCRdb stores in-frame clones only, minus some. Of 100,000 to 150,000 clones listed, approximately 91% are singletons. Points on this clone: What it recognizes is unknown.

Sequencing was done on a sample of PBMCs. This chain links TRBV9 with TRBJ2-7; possible D gene TRBD2, 5 bases. The clonotype comes from a woman between 18 and 30 years old in good health and CMV-seronegative. CDR3 loop: CASSVRVEGEQYF. The CDR3, as DNA: TGTGCCAGCAGCGTGCGGGTTGAAGGCGAGCAGTACTTC. Supplemented by reference TRBV9 and TRBJ2-7, the full variable domain reads DSGVTQTPKHLITATGQRVTLRCSPRSGDLSVYWYQQSLDQGLQFLIQYYNGEERAKGNILERFSAQQFPDLHSELNLSSLELGDSALYFCASSVRVEGEQYFGPGTRLTVT.